These T cell receptor beta chains were read from a single sample in a study of CD8+ T cells in alopecia areata. TCRdb's copy holds only in-frame clones and misses some; the assay was immunoSEQ multiplex PCR. The data hold 150,000 or so clones, with approximately 65% observed a single time. The sequencing used CD4+ T cells sorted from blood, collected at week 4, from a patient treated with tofacitinib. These receptors all come from a human donor with alopecia areata. Each CDR3 is given with its conserved first and last residue. The D gene is left open where the match is weak. Not every row has a clone size; where given, it reads once, few, many or a size class.

v_gene,j_gene,len,d_gene,abundance,CDR3nt,CDR3aa
TRBV29-1,TRBJ2-7,10,NA,NA,TGCAGCGTGGACCCTGACAGTTCTTGGTTC,CSVDPDSSWF
TRBV5-6,TRBJ1-2,16,NA,NA,TGTGCCAGCAGCTTGGCCGTGACCCCAGCCGTCTATGGCTACACCTTC,CASSLAVTPAVYGYTF
TRBV7-2,TRBJ1-1,14,NA,NA,TGTGCCAGCAGCTTAACTGGGGCAGGGACTGAAGCTTTCTTT,CASSLTGAGTEAFF
TRBV29-1,TRBJ2-2,11,NA,NA,TGCAGCGTTGAATCGGCCGGGGAGCTGTTTTTT,CSVESAGELFF
TRBV30,TRBJ2-2,13,NA,NA,TGTGCCTGGAGTGTGAGACGGACCGGGGAGCTGTTTTTT,CAWSVRRTGELFF
TRBV5-1,TRBJ2-1,13,NA,NA,TGCGCCAGCAGCTCCAGGGAGGGGGATGAGCAGTTCTTC,CASSSREGDEQFF
TRBV5-1,TRBJ2-5,14,TRBD2,NA,TGCGCCAGCAGCCCGACTAGCGGACAAGAGACCCAGTACTTC,CASSPTSGQETQYF
TRBV25-1,TRBJ2-2,17,TRBD1,few,TGTGCCAGCAGTGACCCGACAGGGGCGATCAACACCGGGGAGCTGTTTTTT,CASSDPTGAINTGELFF
TRBV4-1,TRBJ2-3,15,NA,few,TGCGCCAGCAGCCAAGTTGCGGGGAGCACAGATACGCAGTATTTT,CASSQVAGSTDTQYF
TRBV15,TRBJ1-1,14,TRBD1,NA,TGTGCCACCAGCAGAGGGGACAGGAACACTGAAGCTTTCTTT,CATSRGDRNTEAFF
TRBV2,TRBJ1-5,13,NA,NA,TGTGCCAGCATCAGCGACCCCCATCAGCCCCAGCATTTT,CASISDPHQPQHF
TRBV30,TRBJ1-2,14,NA,NA,TGTGCCTGGAGTGTACAGGCGGGGGGATATGGCTACACCTTC,CAWSVQAGGYGYTF
TRBV5-4,TRBJ2-3,13,NA,NA,TGTGCCAGCAGTGGGGATCCCACAGATACGCAGTATTTT,CASSGDPTDTQYF
TRBV6-5,TRBJ2-5,14,NA,NA,TGTGCCAGCAGTTCCCCCAGGGCAGAGGAGACCCAGTACTTC,CASSSPRAEETQYF
TRBV7-3,TRBJ1-1,13,NA,NA,TGTGCCAGCAGCTTGGGGGCTCAGGAACAAGCTTTCTTT,CASSLGAQEQAFF
TRBV30,TRBJ1-5,15,NA,once,TGTGCCTGGAGTGTACATCCCATGCCCCATCAGCCCCAGCATTTT,CAWSVHPMPHQPQHF
TRBV5-4,TRBJ1-2,13,TRBD1,NA,TGTGCCAGCAGCCCCGACAGGGATCGTGGCTACACCTTC,CASSPDRDRGYTF
TRBV7-2,TRBJ1-5,13,NA,NA,TGTGCCAGCGCCCGGATCCTCTATCAGCCCCAGCATTTT,CASARILYQPQHF
TRBV6-5,TRBJ2-7,16,TRBD1,few,TGTGCCAGCAGTTACTTTTCGGGACAGATATTCTACGAGCAGTACTTC,CASSYFSGQIFYEQYF
TRBV13,TRBJ1-1,11,NA,few,TGTGCCAGCAGCTTAGGGGGAGAAGCTTTCTTT,CASSLGGEAFF